One TCR beta chain is described in this entry. This clonotype has more than one count but fewer than ten. This clone's antigen is unknown. Base qualities are not at hand, and no much larger clone is one base apart. The data stem from a study of regulatory T cells in long-lasting Graves disease (TCRdb year 2021). Study-wide context: To count as having persistent Graves' disease, a patient had to have received antithyroid drug treatment for over 5 years with TSH receptor autoantibodies remaining persistently positive. Persistent Graves' disease patients were compared with newly diagnosed Graves' disease patients by peripheral blood TCR sequencing and RNA sequencing. The study was registered as a clinical trial and conducted in China. A total of 33 samples were covered by TCR sequencing, comprising approximately 13 persistent and 20 or so newly diagnosed Graves' disease patients. On average, persistent Graves' disease patients in the clinical cohort had been on antithyroid drugs for roughly 11 years.

The research as a whole found: The study examined only peripheral blood because the primary lesion, thyroid tissue, could not be accessed. The authors acknowledged the small sample size as a limitation that may reduce accuracy. Only the TCR beta chain was sequenced and analyzed. Persistent patients shared more public clonotypes among themselves (2,741) than newly diagnosed patients did (more than 950). Lower TCR Shannon entropy and fewer highly expanded clones were observed in persistent Graves' disease patients than in newly diagnosed patients, which suggested clonal expansion. Persistent disease showed preferential use of TRBV28, TRBJ1-2 and TRBJ2-5, whereas newly diagnosed disease favored TRBV20-1 and TRBJ2-1.

Interpreted using the paper, the time point label stands for: persistent/refractory GD, antithyroid drugs over 5 years with positive TRAb. RNA was extracted from PBMCs in TRIzol for both TCR sequencing and RNA sequencing. The diagnosis of Graves' disease was made according to American Thyroid Association guidelines. Patients for the study were recruited at an endocrinology department in Xi'an, China. Each patient gave approximately 9.7 milliliters of peripheral blood, collected in an EDTA anticoagulant tube. Ficoll Paque Plus density gradient separation was used to isolate PBMCs, and no additional T cell sorting was done. An Agilent 2100 Bioanalyzer and agarose gel were used to assess RNA quality, and a NanoDrop 2000 was used to measure RNA concentration. Per the germline V gene, SGHTA is the CDR1 and FQGNSA is the CDR2. Taken from cysteine to phenylalanine, the CDR3 has 16 residues. Of the read, only the CDR3 DNA is kept; its 48 bases are in frame from base 1. Trimming removed 2 bases from V and 8 bases from J, leaving 19 bases between the germline ends.

Library generation was performed with multiplex PCR. Sequencing instrument: Illumina HiSeq 4000. iRepertoire HTBI primers and Arm-PCR amplification of CDR3 regions were used to construct TCR beta libraries. Before sequencing, the PCR products underwent gel purification. In the authors' own workflow: A total of around 66 TRBV and some 15 TRBJ segments were identified across samples and were used for gene usage analysis of CDR3 amino acid clonotypes. COPE and FqMerger were used to merge the filtered high-quality paired reads into contigs. BLAST was used to align contigs to IMGT TRBV, TRBD and TRBJ reference genes, with CDR3 defined following IMGT. Any clonotype with a frequency above 0.1% was classified as a highly expanded clone. Repertoire diversity was measured by Shannon entropy, and V-J evenness by the Gini coefficient. A clonotype found in more than one individual was treated as public. The public sequencing data were trimmed at Q25 with fastp and processed into clonotypes with MiXCR by TCRdb, which kept only in-frame beta chains. When rows share a CDR3 protein, they turn into one entry using the most common DNA and genes. The V and J calls were determined by TCRdb, not by the authors. The sample yields roughly 500,000 distinct CDR3 sequences; around 20% were counted once. Roughly 8% of the sample lies in the top ten.

The chain is encoded by TRBV7-2 joined to TRBJ2-1; perhaps TRBD2 is the D gene, with 5 bases matching. Material: peripheral blood mononuclear cells (PBMCs), obtained when the disease was refractory, from a patient treated with antithyroid drugs. This TCR was recovered from a female donor with Graves disease. CDR3 protein: CASSLLGSGIVDEQFF. The base sequence is TGTGCCAGCAGCTTACTTGGGTCGGGAATTGTCGATGAGCAGTTCTTC.